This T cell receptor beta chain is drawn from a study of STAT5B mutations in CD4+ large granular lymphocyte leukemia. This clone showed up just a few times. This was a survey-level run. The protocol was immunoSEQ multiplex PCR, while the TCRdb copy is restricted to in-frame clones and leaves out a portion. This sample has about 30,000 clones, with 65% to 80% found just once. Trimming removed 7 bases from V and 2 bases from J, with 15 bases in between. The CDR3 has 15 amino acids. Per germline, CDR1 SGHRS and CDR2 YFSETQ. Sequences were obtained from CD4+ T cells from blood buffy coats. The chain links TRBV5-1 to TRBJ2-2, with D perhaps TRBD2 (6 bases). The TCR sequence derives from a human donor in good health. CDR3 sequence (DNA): TGCGCCAGCTCTATTTCCGGGACTAACACCGGGGAGCTGTTTTTT. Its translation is CASSISGTNTGELFF.